A few counts support the clone carrying this T cell receptor beta chain. Its antigen is currently unknown. TCRdb re-called the PCR reads with MiXCR, one entry per CDR3 protein. This table holds 400,000 to 600,000 distinct CDR3 sequences, less than 30% found once. This record belongs to a study of molecular identifiers for immune sequencing clone quantification. Study conclusions and caveats: Spiked-in Jurkat TCR RNA corresponding to one cell was reported as detectable against approximately 930,000 naive cells.

V was pared by 3 bases and J by 5 bases, with 20 bases of the junction left unmatched. Germline-derived CDR1 and CDR2 are MDHEN and SYDVKM. The CDR3 has 19 residues. The specimen sequenced was naive CD8+ T cells from blood, with Jurkat cell RNA spiked in. The subset here: FACS-sorted CD8+CD4-CCR7+CD45RA+ naive T cells. The genes are TRBV28 and TRBJ2-7; TRBD2 matches 9 bases. The receptor was derived from a human donor in good health. Some libraries in this study had Jurkat cell RNA spiked in. As DNA, the CDR3 is TGTGCCAGCAGTTTGCACCGCCCGGGGGTCCTAGCGGGAACCCACGAGCAGTACTTC. Protein sequence: CASSLHRPGVLAGTHEQYF. Variable domain in full (rest from reference TRBV28 and TRBJ2-7): DVKVTQSSRYLVKRTGEKVFLECVQDMDHENMFWYRQDPGLGLRLIYFSYDVKMKEKGDIPEGYSVSREKKERFSLILESASTNQTSMYLCASSLHRPGVLAGTHEQYFGPGTRLTVT.